This T cell receptor (beta chain) was recovered during a study of T cell responses to AZD1222 COVID-19 vaccine (dated by TCRdb to the early 2020s). Looking at the study overall: A total of 233 trial participants underwent TCR sequencing, of whom about 210 had received two doses of AZD1222 and approximately 25 had received two doses of the MenACWY control vaccine. Trial participants were enrolled into age subgroups of 18-55, 56-69 and 70-plus years, which contained around 140, 26 and 57 TCR-sequenced participants, respectively. The paper's findings and limits, for the study overall: Most participants were white British and females outnumbered males, and the authors suggested that clonal diversity may have been underestimated. Because no samples from the day 14 peak response were available, repertoires could be characterized only after the peak T cell response. Only five or six AZD1222 recipients were SARS-CoV-2 seropositive at baseline, limiting conclusions about previously exposed vaccinees. Epitopes outside the regions mutated in the B.1.351 and B.1.1.7 variants were reportedly recognized by nearly half of the unique spike-specific TCRs. After two AZD1222 doses, spike-specific TCR breadth and depth were significantly higher than at day 0 and than in MenACWY recipients. The whole spike protein was spanned by vaccine-associated CD4 TCRs, and dominant responses were seen in regions 160-218 and 743-854. In the small 56-69-year group, the increase in depth fell short of significance, most likely because of low power.

The time point label here, explained by the study, means: about 28 days (+/-7) after the second vaccine dose. Because spike-specific TCR depth and breadth did not differ between the two schedules, AZD1222 recipients who got a second dose at roughly 4 weeks were pooled with those who got a second dose at roughly 12 weeks. The vaccinee samples were drawn from two UK trials, COV001 and COV002, one of which was a single-blind randomized controlled phase 2/3 trial testing AZD1222 (ChAdOx1 nCoV-19) in healthy adults. Trial participant PBMC samples were collected at day 0 and day 28 after the second dose for TCRbeta chain sequencing. Worth noting for this clone: No antigen is known for it. Base qualities are not recorded, but no much larger clone differs from it by a single base.

Looking up the germline V gene (reference sequence) yields CDR1 SGHNT and CDR2 YYREEE. V is cut back by 2 bases and J by 8 bases, with 16 bases in the junction unmatched. The CDR3 spans 17 residues, from the cysteine through the phenylalanine. Just the 51-base CDR3 DNA is kept, in frame starting at base 1. The CDR3 regions of human TCRbeta chains were analyzed by immunosequencing. The paper's data handling went like this. Repertoire TCRs were matched against a reference library of SARS-CoV-2-specific TCRs generated with the MIRA antigen-specificity platform. Breadth was defined as the fraction of unique TCRs that were SARS-CoV-2-associated, and depth was defined as the fraction of total T cells that were SARS-CoV-2-associated. Using the MIRA data, each spike-specific TCR was mapped to the spike region that the TCR reacts to and placed in a CD4 or CD8 class. Log10-transformed breadth and depth values were compared by one-way ANOVA with Sidak's multiple comparisons tests. TCRdb carries this immuneACCESS record with in-frame sequences only. Its versions omit some clonotypes, under half of them owing to an unresolved V gene in the studies checked, with the rest unexplained. The DNA was the basis for D and trimming; V, J and clone size are from that table. The sample yields 180,000 or so clones; 88% were counted once. The ten largest clones take up 25% to 30% of the sample.

This chain joins TRBV5-4 to TRBJ2-1; TRBD2 fits 7 bases in the junction. Material: peripheral blood, obtained 28 days after the second AZD1222 dose. This TCR was recovered from an adult who received the AZD1222 COVID-19 vaccine. The CDR3 protein sequence reads: CASSFRLAANVVDEQFF. The DNA is as follows: TGTGCCAGCAGCTTTCGACTAGCAGCCAATGTCGTCGATGAGCAGTTCTTC.